The clone carrying this TCR beta chain came up many times. Amplified regions were TCR beta CDR3 sequences from RNA transcripts. Carried out on the TCR CDR3, a first-round RT-PCR used the HTBI primer set. TCRdb fed the multiplex PCR reads into MiXCR, producing one record per CDR3 protein. The data hold fewer than 850,000 distinct CDR3 sequences, with 17% observed a single time. It was 8.5 to 10 ml of fresh peripheral blood that supplied the PBMCs. This CDR3 region has 18 residues. The V gene end was trimmed by 0 bases and the J gene end by 4 bases; junction bases not matched to a gene: 8. Germline V gene lookup returns CDR1 MNHEY and CDR2 SVGAGI. The source of the sample is a study of T cells in Graves' hyperthyroidism and ophthalmopathy.

Input material: blood. The V call is TRBV6-5, the J call TRBJ2-6, with TRBD1 identical over 8 bases. The source of this sequence is a man in his fifties with Graves' hyperthyroidism. The CDR3 coding sequence is TGTGCCAGCAGTTACTCTCTCCAGGGGGCGACCGGGGCCAACGTCCTGACTTTC. This translates into CASSYSLQGATGANVLTF.